The clone carrying this T cell receptor beta chain showed up just a few times. This CDR3 comprises 15 residues. V dropped 6 bases and J dropped 2; count of bases not matched to a gene: 8. Per germline, CDR1 SNHLY and CDR2 FYNNEI. The record originates from a study of blood T cells in healthy people across ages. For the second PCR, which ran for 7 to 11 cycles, a sample-barcoded 5' primer and a J-beta primer mix were used. Via MiXCR, TCRdb re-called the 5' RACE reads, giving one row per CDR3 protein. The sample contains more than 1.4 million distinct CDR3 sequences, around 42% of which appear only once.

Sequenced material: blood. The chain recombines TRBV2 with TRBJ2-3; TRBD1 matches 7 bases. This sequence originates from a young woman in good health. Here the CDR3 reads CASRSRDRLTDTQYF. Here the CDR3 DNA reads TGTGCCAGCAGATCCCGGGACAGACTCACAGATACGCAGTATTTT.